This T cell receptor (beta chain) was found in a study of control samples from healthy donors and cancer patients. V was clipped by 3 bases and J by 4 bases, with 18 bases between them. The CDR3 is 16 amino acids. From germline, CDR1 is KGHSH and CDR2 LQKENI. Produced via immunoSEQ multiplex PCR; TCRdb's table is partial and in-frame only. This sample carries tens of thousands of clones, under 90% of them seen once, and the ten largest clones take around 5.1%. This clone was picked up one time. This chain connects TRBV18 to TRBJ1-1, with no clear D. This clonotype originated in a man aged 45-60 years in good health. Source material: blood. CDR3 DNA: TGTGCCAGCTCACCCCCTATAAGGGCAGAAGCCACTGAAGCTTTCTTT. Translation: CASSPPIRAEATEAFF.